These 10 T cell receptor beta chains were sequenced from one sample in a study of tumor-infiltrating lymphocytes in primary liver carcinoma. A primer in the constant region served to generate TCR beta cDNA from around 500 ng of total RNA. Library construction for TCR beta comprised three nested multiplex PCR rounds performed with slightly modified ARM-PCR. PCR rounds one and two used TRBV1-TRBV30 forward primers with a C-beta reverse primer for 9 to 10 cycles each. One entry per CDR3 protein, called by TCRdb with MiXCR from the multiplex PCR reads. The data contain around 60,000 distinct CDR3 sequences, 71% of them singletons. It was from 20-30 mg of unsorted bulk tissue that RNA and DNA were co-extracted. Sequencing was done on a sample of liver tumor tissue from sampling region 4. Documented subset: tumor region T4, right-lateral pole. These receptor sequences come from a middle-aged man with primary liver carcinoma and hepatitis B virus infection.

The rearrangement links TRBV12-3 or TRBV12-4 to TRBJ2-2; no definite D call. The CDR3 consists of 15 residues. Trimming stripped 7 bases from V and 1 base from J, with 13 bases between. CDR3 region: CASTLTGGNTGELFF. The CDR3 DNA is TGTGCCAGCACCCTGACTGGCGGGAACACCGGGGAGCTGTTTTTT.

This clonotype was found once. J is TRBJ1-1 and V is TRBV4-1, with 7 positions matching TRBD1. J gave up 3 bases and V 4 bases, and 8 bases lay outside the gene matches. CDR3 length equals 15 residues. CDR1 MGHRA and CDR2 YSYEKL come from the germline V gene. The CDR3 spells CASSRLRGGDTEAFF. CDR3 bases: TGCGCCAGCAGCCGACTCAGGGGGGGCGACACTGAAGCTTTCTTT.

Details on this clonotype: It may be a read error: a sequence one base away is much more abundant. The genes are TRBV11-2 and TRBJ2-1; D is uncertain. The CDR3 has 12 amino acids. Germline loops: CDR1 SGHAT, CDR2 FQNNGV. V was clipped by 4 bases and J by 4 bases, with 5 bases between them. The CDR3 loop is CASSSTYNEQFF. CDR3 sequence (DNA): TGTGCCAGCAGCTCCACATACAATGAGCAGTTCTTC.

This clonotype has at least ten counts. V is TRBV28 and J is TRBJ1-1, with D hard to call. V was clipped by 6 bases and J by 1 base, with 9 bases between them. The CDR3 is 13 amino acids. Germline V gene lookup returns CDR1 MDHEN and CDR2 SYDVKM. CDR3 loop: CASRIHSNTEAFF. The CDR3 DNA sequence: TGTGCCAGCAGGATACACTCGAACACTGAAGCTTTCTTT.

This chain's CDR3 is CASCRQGDEFSTDNEQFF. The CDR3 DNA is TGTGCCAGCTGCCGTCAGGGGGATGAATTTTCAACCGACAATGAGCAGTTCTTC. The rearrangement links TRBV28 to TRBJ2-1; 7 positions agree with TRBD1. The CDR3 is 18 residues long. The germline CDR1 and CDR2 sequences are MDHEN and SYDVKM. With 8 bases clipped from V and 5 bases from J, the junction kept 21 bases outside the gene matches.

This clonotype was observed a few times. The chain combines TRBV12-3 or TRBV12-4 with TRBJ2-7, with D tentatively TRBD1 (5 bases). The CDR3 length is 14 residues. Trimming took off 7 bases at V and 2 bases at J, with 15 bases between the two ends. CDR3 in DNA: TGTGCCAGCAACCCCACAGGACCGACCTACGAGCAGTACTTC. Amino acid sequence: CASNPTGPTYEQYF.

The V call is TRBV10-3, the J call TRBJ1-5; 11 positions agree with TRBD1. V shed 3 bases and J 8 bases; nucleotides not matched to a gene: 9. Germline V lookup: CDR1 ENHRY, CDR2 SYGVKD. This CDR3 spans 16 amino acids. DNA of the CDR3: TGTGCCATCAGTGAAACCGGGACAGGGGGATACGAGCCCCAGCATTTT. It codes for CAISETGTGGYEPQHF.

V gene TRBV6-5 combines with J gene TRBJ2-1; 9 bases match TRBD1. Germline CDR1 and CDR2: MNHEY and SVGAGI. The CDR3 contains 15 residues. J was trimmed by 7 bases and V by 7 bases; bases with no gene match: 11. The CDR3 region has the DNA TGTGCCAGCATTCGGGCACAGGGGGCGGGAAATGAGCAGTTCTTC. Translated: CASIRAQGAGNEQFF.

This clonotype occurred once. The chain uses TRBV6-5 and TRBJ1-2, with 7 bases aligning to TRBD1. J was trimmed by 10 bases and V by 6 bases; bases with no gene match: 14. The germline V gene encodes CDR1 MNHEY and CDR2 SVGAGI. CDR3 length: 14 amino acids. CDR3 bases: TGTGCCAGCAGCTACAGGGGCAGGGGATATTACTACACCTTC. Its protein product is CASSYRGRGYYYTF.

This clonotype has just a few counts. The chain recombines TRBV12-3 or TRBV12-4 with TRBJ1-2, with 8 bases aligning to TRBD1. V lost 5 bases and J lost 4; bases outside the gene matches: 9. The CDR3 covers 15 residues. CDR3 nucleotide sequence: TGTGCCAGCAGTGCCCGGACAGGGATGGTCTATGGCTACACCTTC. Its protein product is CASSARTGMVYGYTF.